Following are 28 T cell receptor beta chains from one sample sequenced in a study of PD-L1 blockade in urothelial cancer. Specified time point: peripheral blood 6 weeks after treatment start. The protocol was immunoSEQ multiplex PCR, while the TCRdb copy is restricted to in-frame clones and leaves out a portion. Among around 47,000 clones, almost 85% were seen once, and the ten largest hold about 12%. The sample was PBMCs, taken around atezolizumab (anti-PD-L1) treatment. The receptors here all came from a man between 60 and 70 years old with urothelial cancer.

J is TRBJ2-3 and V is TRBV27; D remains unclear. CDR1 is MNHEY, CDR2 SMNVEV, per germline (reference sequence). Trimming shortened V by 2 bases and J by 1 base, and 4 bases separated the two germline ends. This CDR3 spans 13 amino acids. CDR3 bases: TGTGCCAGCAGTTTAAAGCGCACAGATACGCAGTATTTT. It yields the protein CASSLKRTDTQYF.

The chain is built from TRBV18 and TRBJ2-3; no firm D call. Germline-derived CDR1 and CDR2 are KGHSH and LQKENI. Trimming took 2 bases from V and 0 from J, leaving 6 bases between them. CDR3 length: 14 amino acids. The CDR3 DNA reads as TGTGCCAGCTCACCATTAACTAGCACAGATACGCAGTATTTT. Amino acids: CASSPLTSTDTQYF.

The chain combines TRBV2 with TRBJ1-2, with D unresolved. Germline V gene sequence: CDR1 SNHLY, CDR2 FYNNEI. This CDR3 is 12 amino acids long. V was trimmed by 4 bases and J by 7 bases, leaving 10 bases between them. The CDR3 DNA sequence: TGTGCCAGCAGTGTCGCGAGGGCTGGCTACACCTTC. Translation gives CASSVARAGYTF.

The chain recombines TRBV19 with TRBJ2-7; 10 nucleotides agree with TRBD1. Germline V gives CDR1 LNHDA, CDR2 SQIVND (reference sequence). J lost 2 bases, V lost 6 bases, and 4 bases had no gene match. This CDR3 is 14 amino acids long. The CDR3 DNA reads as TGTGCCAGTAGCAGGACAGGGGGGACCTACGAGCAGTACTTC. Amino acid sequence: CASSRTGGTYEQYF.

This chain links TRBV10-3 with TRBJ1-3, with 7 nucleotides matching TRBD1. There are 13 residues in the CDR3. Germline CDR1 ENHRY, CDR2 SYGVKD. V was clipped by 7 bases and J by 8 bases; unmatched bases: 8. CDR3 loop: CAIKGAESDTIYF. CDR3 nucleotide sequence: TGTGCCATCAAGGGGGCAGAATCGGACACCATATATTTT.

This clone was found once. At one end the junction does not follow the germline gene, possibly because of a read error. CDR3 DNA sequence: TGTGCCAGCAGCGATAGCGGGAGGGCCAGTTCCTCCGAGCAGTACTTC. Translation gives CASSDSGRASSSEQYF. V gene TRBV7-9 combines with J gene TRBJ2-7; TRBD2 matches 11 bases. This CDR3 contains 16 residues. Germline V lookup: CDR1 SEHNR, CDR2 FQNEAQ (reference sequence).

V is TRBV19 and J is TRBJ2-7, with TRBD1 identical over 9 bases. The germline V gene has CDR1 LNHDA and CDR2 SQIVND (reference sequence). CDR3 length: 15 amino acids. V lost 5 bases, J lost 2 bases, and 7 bases stayed unmatched. CDR3 protein: CASSSPGQGPYEQYF. The DNA for the CDR3 is TGTGCCAGTAGTTCACCGGGACAGGGTCCCTACGAGCAGTACTTC.

The rearrangement joins TRBV12-5 to TRBJ2-3, with 7 positions matching TRBD1. V was pared by 1 base and J by 2 bases, with 3 bases of the junction left unmatched. This CDR3 has 15 residues. Germline V CDR1 and CDR2: LGHNT, FRNRAP. The CDR3 nucleotides read TGTGCTAGTGGTTTGGGGCAGGGGGTCACAGATACGCAGTATTTT. It is translated as CASGLGQGVTDTQYF. The variable domain in full, with the rest retrieved from reference TRBV12-5 and TRBJ2-3, is DARVTQTPRHKVTEMGQEVTMRCQPILGHNTVFWYRQTMMQGLELLAYFRNRAPLDDSGMPKDRFSAEMPDATLATLKIQPSEPRDSAVYFCASGLGQGVTDTQYFGPGTRLTVL.

The genes are TRBV5-1 and TRBJ2-3, with 16 bases identical to TRBD2. There are 16 residues in the CDR3. V was clipped by 4 bases and J by 4 bases; unmatched bases: 3. The germline gives CDR1 SGHRS, CDR2 YFSETQ. CDR3 region: CASSPGTSGRADTQYF. DNA for the CDR3: TGCGCCAGCAGCCCAGGGACTAGCGGGAGGGCAGATACGCAGTATTTT.

In this sample, this clone turned up a few times. V gene TRBV18 combines with J gene TRBJ1-6; D perhaps matches TRBD1 (5 bases). V dropped 2 bases and J dropped 5 bases, with 16 bases sitting between them. CDR1 and CDR2 from the germline V gene are KGHSH and LQKENI. The CDR3 covers 17 residues. The CDR3: CASSPMDITKDNSPLHF. CDR3 nucleotide sequence: TGTGCCAGCTCACCAATGGACATTACTAAGGATAATTCACCCCTCCACTTT. Full variable domain (missing parts from reference TRBV18 and TRBJ1-6): NAGVMQNPRHLVRRRGQEARLRCSPMKGHSHVYWYRQLPEEGLKFMVYLQKENIIDESGMPKERFSAEFPKEGPSILRIQQVVRGDSAAYFCASSPMDITKDNSPLHFGNGTRLTVT.

The chain carries TRBV18 and TRBJ1-2; TRBD1 aligns across 7 bases. Per germline, CDR1 KGHSH and CDR2 LQKENI. This CDR3 spans 15 amino acids. V trimming: 6 bases; J trimming: 2 bases; junction bases outside the gene matches: 9. The chain's CDR3 is CASSLLQGPNYGYTF. CDR3 coding DNA: TGTGCCAGCTCCCTCCTACAGGGGCCCAACTATGGCTACACCTTC.

The V and J genes are TRBV6-5 and TRBJ2-5, with 7 bases lining up with TRBD1. Looked up from germline, CDR1 is MNHEY and CDR2 is SVGAGI. CDR3 length: 15 residues. Losses at the gene ends were 6 bases for V and 4 bases for J; bases not matched to a gene: 11. CDR3 coding DNA: TGTGCCAGCAGATCGCACAGGGGTGGGCGAGAGACCCAGTACTTC. As protein: CASRSHRGGRETQYF.

This clone has only a few counts. CDR3 loop: CASSSGEGRKLFF. CDR3 nucleotides: TGTGCCAGCAGCTCCGGGGAGGGAAGAAAACTGTTTTTT. V usage is TRBV6-6 and J usage is TRBJ1-4, with D unresolved. The length of the CDR3 is 13 residues. Per germline, CDR1 MNHNY and CDR2 SVGAGI (reference sequence). Between the trimmed V and J ends, which lost 6 bases and 10 bases, there was a span of 15 bases.

The chain is built from TRBV11-2 and TRBJ2-1; a possible D gene is TRBD1 (6 bases). V was shortened by 0 bases and J by 16 bases, with 22 bases between the two germline ends. The CDR3 contains 15 residues. Germline V lookup: CDR1 SGHAT, CDR2 FQNNGV. Here the CDR3 DNA reads TGTGCCAGCAGCTTAGATCTAAAGACAGGTGATCTACAATTCTTC. Its translation: CASSLDLKTGDLQFF.

This chain links TRBV4-2 with TRBJ2-4, with 8 bases identical to TRBD2. With 2 bases clipped from V and 6 bases from J, the junction kept 6 bases outside the gene matches. This CDR3 region has 15 residues. The germline V gene encodes CDR1 LGHNA and CDR2 YNFKEQ. The CDR3 region has the DNA TGTGCCAGCAGCCAACTGGGACTAGAGGGAAACATTCAGTACTTC. Protein product: CASSQLGLEGNIQYF.

On this clone: The same CDR3 is also encoded by other DNA sequences in this sample. This chain connects TRBV11-2 to TRBJ1-1, with 8 bases identical to TRBD1. Germline CDR1 is SGHAT and CDR2 is FQNNGV. Trimming removed 5 bases from V and 0 bases from J; junction bases left unmatched: 5. This CDR3 is built from 15 residues. The CDR3 coding sequence is TGTGCCAGCAGCCCCCGGACAGGGATGAACACTGAAGCTTTCTTT. Translation: CASSPRTGMNTEAFF.

V is TRBV18 and J is TRBJ2-5; the D gene is possibly TRBD1 (7 bases). Trimming stripped 3 bases from V and 6 bases from J, with 11 bases between. Looked up from germline, CDR1 is KGHSH and CDR2 is LQKENI. There are 13 residues in the CDR3. The CDR3 nucleotides read TGTGCCAGCTCACCGGAGGGGGCAAAGACCCAGTACTTC. Translating gives CASSPEGAKTQYF.

The chain recombines TRBV5-1 with TRBJ2-3; 8 positions agree with TRBD1. The CDR3 extends over 15 amino acids. V trimming: 0 bases; J trimming: 6 bases; junction bases outside the gene matches: 6. CDR1 is SGHRS and CDR2 is YFSETQ in the germline V gene. The CDR3 region has the DNA TGCGCCAGCAGCTTGGGACAGGGGACCGCGGATACGCAGTATTTT. Protein sequence: CASSLGQGTADTQYF.

CDR3 protein: CSATYTDTQYF. For the CDR3, the DNA is TGCAGTGCCACCTACACAGATACGCAGTATTTT. The V gene is TRBV20-1, the J gene TRBJ2-3; D unresolved. Trimming removed 6 bases at V and 2 bases at J, with 6 bases between. The CDR3 length is 11 residues. CDR1 is DFQATT and CDR2 is SNEGSKA in the germline V gene (reference sequence).

The CDR3 DNA sequence: TGTGCCAGCAGCTTCGGACAGCTTTACGAGCAGTACTTC. Its translation is CASSFGQLYEQYF. V is TRBV7-9 and J is TRBJ2-7; possibly TRBD1 for D (6 bases). CDR1 is SEHNR and CDR2 is FQNEAQ in the germline V gene (reference sequence). Between the trimmed V and J ends, which lost 3 bases and 4 bases, there was a span of 10 bases. The CDR3 runs 13 residues.

The chain couples TRBV4-2 to TRBJ2-1, with D possibly being TRBD1 (5 bases). The CDR3 is made up of 15 amino acids. The V end was cut by 4 bases, the J end by 5 bases, with 15 bases between. CDR1 LGHNA and CDR2 YNFKEQ come from the germline V gene. In DNA form, the CDR3 reads TGTGCCAGCAGCCCCCGGTGGGGCGGTGACAATGAGCAGTTCTTC. This translates into CASSPRWGGDNEQFF.

The J gene is TRBJ2-5, the V gene TRBV15; 9 bases are shared with TRBD2. The V and J ends lost 6 bases and 4 bases, in that order; junction bases with no gene match: 12. The CDR3 consists of 16 residues. Germline CDR1 LNHNV, CDR2 YYDKDF (reference sequence). The CDR3 sequence is CATSEWTSVDRETQYF. The CDR3 nucleotides read TGTGCCACCAGTGAGTGGACTAGCGTGGATCGAGAGACCCAGTACTTC.

This clone has at least ten counts. The chain employs TRBV5-1 and TRBJ1-1; TRBD1 matches at 11 bases. This CDR3 has 16 residues. Germline CDR1 SGHRS, CDR2 YFSETQ. With 3 bases clipped from V and 4 bases from J, the junction kept 8 bases outside the gene matches. The CDR3 DNA reads TGCGCCAGCAGCTATGGGACAGGGGGTGGGACCACTGAAGCTTTCTTT. Protein sequence: CASSYGTGGGTTEAFF. The full variable domain, its missing parts supplied by reference TRBV5-1 and TRBJ1-1, is KAGVTQTPRYLIKTRGQQVTLSCSPISGHRSVSWYQQTPGQGLQFLFEYFSETQRNKGNFPGRFSGRQFSNSRSEMNVSTLELGDSALYLCASSYGTGGGTTEAFFGQGTRLTVV.

This chain uses TRBV18 with TRBJ1-1, with 10 bases aligning to TRBD1. This CDR3 spans 15 amino acids. CDR1 is KGHSH, CDR2 LQKENI, per germline. J was trimmed by 2 bases and V by 2 bases; bases with no gene match: 2. The CDR3 loop is CASSPDRGRNTEAFF. In DNA, the CDR3 is TGTGCCAGCTCACCAGACAGGGGGCGAAACACTGAAGCTTTCTTT. The variable domain in full, with the rest retrieved from reference TRBV18 and TRBJ1-1, is NAGVMQNPRHLVRRRGQEARLRCSPMKGHSHVYWYRQLPEEGLKFMVYLQKENIIDESGMPKERFSAEFPKEGPSILRIQQVVRGDSAAYFCASSPDRGRNTEAFFGQGTRLTVV.

CDR3 nucleotides: TGTGCCATCAGTAAACAGGGGGCGCATTTGGGGAACACTGAAGCTTTCTTT. As protein: CAISKQGAHLGNTEAFF. The chain recombines TRBV10-3 with TRBJ1-1; TRBD1 aligns across 9 bases. Per the germline V gene, CDR1 is ENHRY and CDR2 is SYGVKD. V lost 5 bases to trimming and J lost 1 base; unmatched junction nucleotides: 11. This CDR3 has 17 residues.

The chain uses TRBV19 and TRBJ1-3; D not resolved. The CDR3 is 14 amino acids. With 3 bases removed from V and 2 bases from J, the gap between germline ends came to 8 bases. CDR1 is LNHDA and CDR2 is SQIVND in the germline V gene (reference sequence). CDR3 loop: CASSIPGPGNTIYF. The CDR3 coding sequence is TGTGCCAGTAGTATTCCAGGTCCTGGAAACACCATATATTTT. Filled out from reference TRBV19 and TRBJ1-3, the complete variable domain reads DGGITQSPKYLFRKEGQNVTLSCEQNLNHDAMYWYRQDPGQGLRLIYYSQIVNDFQKGDIAEGYSVSREKKESFPLTVTSAQKNPTAFYLCASSIPGPGNTIYFGEGSWLTVV.

The chain carries TRBV19 and TRBJ1-2; D is unresolved. V was pared by 0 bases and J by 4 bases, with 6 bases between. The CDR3 covers 13 residues. The germline gives CDR1 LNHDA, CDR2 SQIVND (reference sequence). CDR3 amino acids: CASSIEGRYGYTF. CDR3 coding DNA: TGTGCCAGTAGTATAGAGGGCCGCTATGGCTACACCTTC.

This chain connects TRBV6-5 to TRBJ1-6, with 12 bases identical to TRBD1. The CDR3 totals 16 residues. Trimming took 2 bases from V and 10 from J; bases not matched to a gene: 6. Germline lookup yields CDR1 MNHEY and CDR2 SVGAGI. CDR3 sequence reads: CASSYQRDRGRSPLHF. The DNA for the CDR3 is TGTGCCAGCAGTTACCAGCGGGACAGGGGGCGATCACCCCTCCACTTT.